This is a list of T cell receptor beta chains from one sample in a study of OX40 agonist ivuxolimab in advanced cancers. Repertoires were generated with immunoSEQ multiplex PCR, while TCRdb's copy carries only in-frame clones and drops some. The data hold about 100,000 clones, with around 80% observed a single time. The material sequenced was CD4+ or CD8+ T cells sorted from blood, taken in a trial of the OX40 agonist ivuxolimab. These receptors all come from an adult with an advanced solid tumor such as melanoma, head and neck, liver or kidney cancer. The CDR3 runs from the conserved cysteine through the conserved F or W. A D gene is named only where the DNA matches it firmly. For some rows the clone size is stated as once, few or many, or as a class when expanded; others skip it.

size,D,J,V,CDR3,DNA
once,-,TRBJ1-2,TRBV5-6,CASSGGGLYGYTF,TGTGCCAGCAGCGGCGGTGGTCTCTATGGCTACACCTTC
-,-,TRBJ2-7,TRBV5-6,CASSLDGAGQSSYEQYF,TGTGCCAGCAGCTTGGACGGGGCGGGACAGAGCTCCTACGAGCAGTACTTC
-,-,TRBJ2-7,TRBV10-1,CASSEARESSYEQYF,TGCGCCAGCAGTGAGGCACGGGAGAGCTCCTACGAGCAGTACTTC
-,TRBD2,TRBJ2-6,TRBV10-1,CASSVRTSGSSGANVLTF,TGCGCCAGCAGCGTTAGGACTAGTGGGAGCTCTGGGGCCAACGTCCTGACTTTC
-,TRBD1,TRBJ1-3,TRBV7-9,CASSPSTGTGNTIYF,TGTGCCAGCAGCCCCTCGACAGGGACTGGAAACACCATATATTTT
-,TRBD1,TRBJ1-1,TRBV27,CASSLSYGQGVNTEAFF,TGTGCCAGCAGTTTATCGTACGGGCAGGGGGTTAACACTGAAGCTTTCTTT
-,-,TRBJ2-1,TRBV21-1,CASSKTGNEQFF,TGTGCCAGCAGCAAAACCGGGAATGAGCAGTTCTTC
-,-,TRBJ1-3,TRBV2,CASSELGSGNTIYF,TGTGCCAGCAGTGAACTGGGCTCTGGAAACACCATATATTTT
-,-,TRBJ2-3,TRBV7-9,CASSPVAWGRDTQYF,TGTGCCAGCAGCCCGGTCGCGTGGGGGAGAGATACGCAGTATTTT
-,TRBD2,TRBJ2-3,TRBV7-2,CASSLPLAGGLSDTQYF,TGTGCCAGCAGCTTACCCCTAGCGGGAGGGTTGTCAGATACGCAGTATTTT
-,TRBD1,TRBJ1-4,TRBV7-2,CASSGQGDGEKLFF,TGTGCCAGCAGCGGACAGGGGGATGGTGAAAAACTGTTTTTT
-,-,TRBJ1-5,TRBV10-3,CATHRDSNQPQHF,TGTGCCACACACAGGGATAGCAATCAGCCCCAGCATTTT
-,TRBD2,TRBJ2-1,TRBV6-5,CASEAGGPIRNEQFF,TGTGCCAGCGAGGCGGGGGGTCCCATTAGGAATGAGCAGTTCTTC
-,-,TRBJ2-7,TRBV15,CATSRGPYEQYF,TGTGCCACCAGCAGAGGGCCTTACGAGCAGTACTTC
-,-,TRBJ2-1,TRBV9,CASSAGLNEQFF,TGTGCCAGCAGCGCGGGACTCAATGAGCAGTTCTTC
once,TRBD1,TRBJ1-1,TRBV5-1,CASSLKQGSTEAFF,TGCGCCAGCAGCTTAAAACAGGGGTCCACTGAAGCTTTCTTT
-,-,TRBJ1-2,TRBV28,CASSPTGYGYTF,TGTGCCAGCAGTCCTACAGGCTATGGCTACACCTTC
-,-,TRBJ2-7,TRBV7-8,CASSLIPRDGSYEQYF,TGTGCCAGCAGCTTAATTCCCCGGGATGGGAGTTACGAGCAGTACTTC
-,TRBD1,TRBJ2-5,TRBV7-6,CASSLGQGTETQYF,TGTGCCAGCAGCTTAGGACAGGGGACAGAGACCCAGTACTTC
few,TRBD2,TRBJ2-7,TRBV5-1,CASSLGLADVYEQYF,TGCGCCAGCAGCTTGGGGCTAGCGGACGTATACGAGCAGTACTTC
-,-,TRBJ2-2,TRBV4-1,CASSQGPGLRTGELFF,TGCGCCAGCAGCCAAGGGCCGGGACTCCGCACCGGGGAGCTGTTTTTT
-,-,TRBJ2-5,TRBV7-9,CASSYRGGETQYF,TGTGCCAGCAGTTACAGGGGAGGGGAGACCCAGTACTTC
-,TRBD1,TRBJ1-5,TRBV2,CASSRDRGGNQPQHF,TGTGCCAGCAGTCGGGACAGGGGTGGCAATCAGCCCCAGCATTTT
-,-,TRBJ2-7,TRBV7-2,CASSPSGGPLLEQYF,TGTGCCAGCAGCCCATCAGGGGGGCCCCTACTCGAGCAGTACTTC
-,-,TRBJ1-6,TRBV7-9,CASSSARGNNSPLHF,TGTGCCAGCAGTTCTGCCAGGGGAAACAATTCACCCCTCCACTTT
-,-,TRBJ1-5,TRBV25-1,CASSESGGRGQPQHF,TGTGCCAGCAGTGAATCTGGGGGTAGGGGTCAGCCCCAGCATTTT
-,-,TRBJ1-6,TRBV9,CASSRVGNSPLHF,TGTGCCAGCAGCCGAGTTGGGAATTCACCCCTCCACTTT
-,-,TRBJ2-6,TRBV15,CATSTLQAGANVLTF,TGTGCCACCAGCACCCTACAAGCCGGGGCCAACGTCCTGACTTTC
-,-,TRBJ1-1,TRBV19,CASSIPPGFLAEAFF,TGTGCCAGTAGTATACCCCCAGGGTTTTTGGCTGAAGCTTTCTTT
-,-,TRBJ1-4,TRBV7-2,CASSLYGGKNEKLFF,TGTGCCAGCAGCTTATATGGGGGAAAAAATGAAAAACTGTTTTTT
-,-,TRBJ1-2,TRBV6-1,CASREGEANYGYTF,TGTGCCAGCCGGGAGGGGGAGGCTAACTATGGCTACACCTTC
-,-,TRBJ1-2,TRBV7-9,CASSLGRSYGYTF,TGTGCCAGCAGCTTGGGCCGGAGCTATGGCTACACCTTC
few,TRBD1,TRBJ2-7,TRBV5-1,CASSGDRAQGYEQYF,TGCGCCAGCAGCGGCGACAGGGCCCAAGGGTACGAGCAGTACTTC
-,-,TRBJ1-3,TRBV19,CASSIVGASGNTIYF,TGTGCCAGTAGTATAGTCGGGGCTTCTGGAAACACCATATATTTT
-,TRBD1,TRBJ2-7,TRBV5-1,CASSFGGTGAYEQYF,TGCGCCAGCAGCTTTGGCGGGACAGGGGCATACGAGCAGTACTTC
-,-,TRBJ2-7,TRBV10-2,CASSAPSPHEQYF,TGCGCCAGCAGTGCACCTAGCCCCCACGAGCAGTACTTC
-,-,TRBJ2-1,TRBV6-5,CASSYNRYNEQFF,TGTGCCAGCAGTTACAACAGGTACAATGAGCAGTTCTTC
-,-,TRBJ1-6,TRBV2,CASSEATLVSPLHF,TGTGCCAGCAGTGAAGCAACCCTAGTTTCACCCCTCCACTTT
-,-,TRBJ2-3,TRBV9,CASSYNRVTDTQYF,TGTGCCAGCAGCTACAACAGGGTTACAGATACGCAGTATTTT
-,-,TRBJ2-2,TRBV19,CASSAAANTGELFF,TGTGCCAGTAGTGCGGCCGCGAACACCGGGGAGCTGTTTTTT
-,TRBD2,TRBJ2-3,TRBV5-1,CASSLLLAGADTQYF,TGCGCCAGCAGCTTGCTCCTAGCGGGAGCAGATACGCAGTATTTT